This is a list of T cell receptor beta chains from one sample in a study of cytomegalovirus exposure and HLA in healthy donors. The protocol was immunoSEQ multiplex PCR, while the TCRdb copy is restricted to in-frame clones and leaves out a portion. This table holds about 130,000 clones, roughly three quarters found once. Material: PBMCs. The origin of the receptors is a man under 40 in good health and CMV-seronegative. CDR3s leave out the opening cysteine and the closing phenylalanine or tryptophan. Size values are once, few and many counts, or a class for expanded clones, and some rows have none.

CDR3aa	abundance	v_gene	j_gene	len
ASTSREEYPYEQY	once	TRBV19	TRBJ2-7	13
ASSLELAGVYEQY	few	TRBV5-1	TRBJ2-7	13
ASSYSGRAPNEQF	.	TRBV6-6	TRBJ2-1	13
ASSDSKSRSPYEQY	.	TRBV6-4	TRBJ2-7	14
ASSFGLAGEGRGKTQY	.	TRBV5-4	TRBJ2-5	16
ASSPPLAEGADTQY	.	TRBV18	TRBJ2-3	14
AIGGNYGYT	.	TRBV10-3	TRBJ1-2	9
AISRQTNYGYT	.	TRBV10-3	TRBJ1-2	11
ASSGGGLNEKLF	few	TRBV25-1	TRBJ1-4	12
ASSLIRDRDYNEQF	.	TRBV11-2	TRBJ2-1	14
ASSRGTLDNEQF	.	TRBV4-3	TRBJ2-1	12
SVVLAGGLYEQY	.	TRBV29-1	TRBJ2-7	12
ASSPKGGRDQPQH	.	TRBV11-2	TRBJ1-5	13
ASSLVGANTEAF	.	TRBV6-5	TRBJ1-1	12
ASSQGTGPEKLF	.	TRBV9	TRBJ1-4	12
ASSPDRGGSYEQY	.	TRBV5-5	TRBJ2-7	13
ASSLAGQGNTEAF	.	TRBV7-8	TRBJ1-1	13
ASSLHPGLAGPYNEQF	.	TRBV5-1	TRBJ2-1	16
ASSVLGGGGNTIY	.	TRBV9	TRBJ1-3	13
ASSSLDSPLSAYT	.	TRBV7-9	TRBJ1-2	13
SVGTSAEQY	.	TRBV29-1	TRBJ2-7	9
ASSEERTNYGYT	.	TRBV2	TRBJ1-2	12
ASSRATNEKLF	.	TRBV18	TRBJ1-4	11
AWRPLDRDHTEAF	.	TRBV30	TRBJ1-1	13
ASRNSGSSYEQY	.	TRBV5-4	TRBJ2-7	12
ASSELTGELF	.	TRBV25-1	TRBJ2-2	10
ASSPPNGENTEAF	.	TRBV18	TRBJ1-1	13
ASSPPGTGNGYT	.	TRBV18	TRBJ1-2	12
ASSIGTGNEKLF	.	TRBV7-6	TRBJ1-4	12
ASSPRGLAGGGEQF	.	TRBV7-2	TRBJ2-1	14
AAGGSPTGELF	few	TRBV10-1	TRBJ2-2	11
ASSLRGHSDEQY	.	TRBV5-1	.	12
ASSSGRTDTQY	.	TRBV13	TRBJ2-3	11
ASSLVAGASTDTQY	.	TRBV5-1	TRBJ2-3	14
ASSTRGGMNTEAF	few	TRBV19	TRBJ1-1	13
ASSLRAGGSDEQY	.	TRBV7-8	TRBJ2-7	13
ASSLLTDQQPQH	.	TRBV28	TRBJ1-5	12
ASSFRATEAF	.	TRBV28	TRBJ1-1	10
ASSLGTSPYNEQF	.	TRBV12-1	TRBJ2-1	13
ASRQGLGRNTIY	.	TRBV6-5	TRBJ1-3	12
ASSSPGTSSYEQY	.	TRBV28	TRBJ2-7	13
ATERGGNEQF	.	TRBV10-3	TRBJ2-1	10
ASSGTTSGRTYEQY	.	TRBV7-2	TRBJ2-7	14
ASSRDRRESAQY	.	TRBV14	TRBJ2-5	12
ASKLSGSNEQF	.	TRBV7-8	TRBJ2-1	11
ASRLPGLNTDTQY	.	TRBV7-2	TRBJ2-3	13
ASSFMRYNEQF	.	TRBV27	TRBJ2-1	11
ASSFAGATEAF	.	TRBV5-6	TRBJ1-1	11
ASSPTGGTDTQY	.	TRBV19	TRBJ2-3	12